The 32 T cell receptor beta chains below were found in one sample sequenced in a study of spatial heterogeneity in lung cancer. Time point of the sample: sample taken at primary tumor resection. In each case, whole RNA from tumor, nontumor lung or frozen PBMC was sequenced unsorted. From the 5' RACE reads, TCRdb called clonotypes with MiXCR, one entry per CDR3 protein. The data contain 20,000 to 25,000 distinct CDR3 sequences, 5.5% to 7% of them singletons. The sample consisted of PBMCs, taken at surgery. All receptors derive from a male donor with early-stage non-small cell lung cancer.

There are many counts of this clonotype. CDR3 nucleotides: TGTGCCAGTAGCCCAGACAGCCTCTATGGCTACACCTTC. It specifies CASSPDSLYGYTF. The genes are TRBV19 and TRBJ1-2, with D maybe TRBD1 (5 bases). Deletions cut 6 bases from V and 4 bases from J, with 12 bases between. There are 13 residues in the CDR3. Germline CDR1 and CDR2: LNHDA and SQIVND (reference sequence). The full variable domain, its missing parts supplied by reference TRBV19 and TRBJ1-2, is DGGITQSPKYLFRKEGQNVTLSCEQNLNHDAMYWYRQDPGQGLRLIYYSQIVNDFQKGDIAEGYSVSREKKESFPLTVTSAQKNPTAFYLCASSPDSLYGYTFGSGTRLTVV.

This clonotype has ten or more counts. The rearrangement joins TRBV28 to TRBJ2-1; D remains ambiguous. The CDR3 is 13 residues long. The V end lost 5 bases, the J end lost 10 bases, and 15 bases lay between the germline ends. Germline V gene lookup returns CDR1 MDHEN and CDR2 SYDVKM. CDR3 sequence: CASSETRGQEQFF. The CDR3 DNA sequence: TGTGCCAGCAGTGAGACACGTGGTCAGGAGCAGTTCTTC. The complete variable domain, with remaining parts taken from reference TRBV28 and TRBJ2-1, reads DVKVTQSSRYLVKRTGEKVFLECVQDMDHENMFWYRQDPGLGLRLIYFSYDVKMKEKGDIPEGYSVSREKKERFSLILESASTNQTSMYLCASSETRGQEQFFGPGTRLTVL.

The chain combines TRBV12-3 or TRBV12-4 with TRBJ2-3; tentatively, D is TRBD1 (6 bases). CDR3 length: 15 residues. V shed 2 bases and J shed 3 bases, with 12 bases lying between them. CDR3 in DNA: TGTGCCAGCAGTTTACAGGGGTCCCGAACAGATACGCAGTATTTT. The encoded protein is CASSLQGSRTDTQYF.

DNA of the CDR3: TGTGCCAGCAGCCCAAGGGACAGGGCGTCGGGGAATGAGCAGTTCTTC. The encoded protein is CASSPRDRASGNEQFF. This sequence joins TRBV3-1 and TRBJ2-1, with 9 bases matching TRBD1. The junction had 11 bases not matched to a gene; V was cut back by 4 bases and J by 7 bases. Germline V gives CDR1 LGHDT, CDR2 YNNKEL (reference sequence). The CDR3 loop spans 16 amino acids.

The chain employs TRBV6-2 or TRBV6-3 and TRBJ2-2; tentative D call: TRBD2 (6 bases). The V and J ends lost 2 bases and 5 bases respectively, with 9 bases between them. The CDR3 contains 14 residues. CDR1 and CDR2 from the germline V gene are MNHEY and SVGEGT. In DNA form, the CDR3 reads TGTGCCAGCAGTTACACTCGGGGGACCGGGGAGCTGTTTTTT. It encodes CASSYTRGTGELFF.

This clonotype was seen many times. The DNA of the CDR3 is TGTGCCAGCACCCCTAACAGGGAAAGGGGGGCCAACGTCCTGACTTTC. Its protein is CASTPNRERGANVLTF. The chain combines TRBV28 with TRBJ2-6, with D maybe TRBD1 (6 bases). In germline, CDR1 is MDHEN, CDR2 SYDVKM. This CDR3 has 16 residues. V dropped 7 bases and J dropped 4 bases, with 17 bases sitting between them.

This clonotype was detected many times. The CDR3 DNA reads TGTGCCAGCGGAGAACAGGGCTATAGCAATCAGCCCCAGCATTTT. Its protein is CASGEQGYSNQPQHF. The chain recombines TRBV12-3 or TRBV12-4 with TRBJ1-5; perhaps TRBD1 as D (6 bases). The CDR3 has 15 amino acids. The V end lost 8 bases, the J end lost 0 bases, and 14 bases lay between the germline ends.

In this sample, this clonotype turned up many times. The rearrangement joins TRBV5-1 to TRBJ2-2, with D hard to call. CDR3 length equals 15 residues. CDR1 SGHRS and CDR2 YFSETQ come from the germline V gene. Trimming took 5 bases from V and 3 from J, leaving 14 bases between them. The CDR3 here is CASRMAAGDTGELFF. As DNA, the CDR3 is TGCGCCAGCAGAATGGCGGCTGGGGACACCGGGGAGCTGTTTTTT.

Here the CDR3 reads CASSDRDREPQHF. CDR3 in DNA: TGTGCCAGCAGCGACCGGGACAGAGAGCCCCAGCATTTT. The chain is built from TRBV28 and TRBJ1-5; the match to TRBD1 covers 7 bases. V gave up 6 bases and J gave up 8 bases; unmatched junction bases: 7. Germline assignment: CDR1 MDHEN and CDR2 SYDVKM. This CDR3 region has 13 residues.

This clonotype was observed at least ten times. The chain couples TRBV4-1 to TRBJ1-1; D may be TRBD1 (6 bases). V was shortened by 3 bases and J by 0 bases, with 14 bases between the two germline ends. Germline-derived CDR1 and CDR2 are MGHRA and YSYEKL. This CDR3 spans 16 amino acids. The CDR3 sequence: CASSQLQGYMNTEAFF. The CDR3 nucleotides are TGCGCCAGCAGCCAGCTCCAGGGGTACATGAACACTGAAGCTTTCTTT.

The rearrangement joins TRBV12-3 or TRBV12-4 to TRBJ1-3; a weak D match, TRBD1 (5 bases). V dropped 5 bases and J dropped 3 bases, with 11 bases sitting between them. The CDR3 runs to 14 residues. CDR3 loop: CASSPQGIGNTIYF. Here the CDR3 DNA reads TGTGCCAGCAGTCCCCAGGGAATTGGAAACACCATATATTTT.

There are many counts of this clonotype. The V and J genes are TRBV28 and TRBJ1-1, with 10 bases identical to TRBD1. This CDR3 spans 15 amino acids. With 4 bases clipped from V and 10 bases from J, the junction kept 12 bases outside the gene matches. Germline V CDR1 and CDR2: MDHEN, SYDVKM. The CDR3 DNA follows: TGTGCCAGCAGTTCTGGGACAGGGGCATATTTAGGAGCTTTCTTT. Amino acids: CASSSGTGAYLGAFF.

This clonotype has at least ten counts. The V call is TRBV20-1, the J call TRBJ2-7; D perhaps matches TRBD2 (6 bases). The germline CDR1 and CDR2 sequences are DFQATT and SNEGSKA (reference sequence). The CDR3 extends over 13 amino acids. V was shortened by 3 bases and J by 3 bases, with 12 bases between the two germline ends. As DNA, the CDR3 is TGCAGTGCTAGGGGCGGGGCTCGCTACGAGCAGTACTTC. As protein: CSARGGARYEQYF.

The J gene is TRBJ2-5, the V gene TRBV18, with 8 bases identical to TRBD1. Germline V gives CDR1 KGHSH, CDR2 LQKENI. The J segment lost 5 bases and the V segment lost 3 bases, leaving 8 bases of the junction unmatched. The CDR3 is 15 amino acids. The CDR3 protein is CASSPTDRASETQYF. The CDR3, as DNA: TGTGCCAGCTCACCTACGGACAGGGCCTCGGAGACCCAGTACTTC.

A few counts support this clonotype. In DNA form, the CDR3 reads TGTGCCAGCAGTACCCTGGGGGGAAACACCATATATTTT. Its protein product is CASSTLGGNTIYF. The chain uses TRBV6-6 and TRBJ1-3; D call uncertain. The germline V gene has CDR1 MNHNY and CDR2 SVGAGI (reference sequence). CDR3 length: 13 amino acids. V was trimmed by 5 bases and J by 4 bases, leaving 9 bases between them.

This clonotype appeared many times. The chain carries TRBV3-1 and TRBJ1-6; D call uncertain. CDR1 and CDR2 (germline): LGHDT, YNNKEL (reference sequence). The CDR3 covers 14 residues. V gave up 4 bases and J gave up 7 bases, with 11 bases separating them. As DNA, the CDR3 is TGTGCCAGCAGCCCCCGGGGAGGAAATTCACCCCTCCACTTT. Its translation is CASSPRGGNSPLHF.

The chain has TRBV27 and TRBJ2-5, with 8 bases matching TRBD2. The CDR3 spans 13 residues. Germline assignment: CDR1 MNHEY and CDR2 SMNVEV (reference sequence). Germline trimming cut 6 bases from V and 7 bases from J; bases unmatched to any gene: 7. CDR3 residues: CASRLAALGTQYF. In DNA, the CDR3 is TGTGCCAGCAGACTAGCGGCTCTGGGGACCCAGTACTTC.

This clonotype occurred many times. The chain combines TRBV6-5 with TRBJ2-5; tentatively, D is TRBD2 (5 bases). The CDR3 covers 12 residues. V lost 2 bases and J lost 8, with 9 bases in between. The germline CDR1 and CDR2 sequences are MNHEY and SVGAGI. The CDR3 coding sequence is TGTGCCAGCAGTTACGCGGACTCAACCCAGTACTTC. It specifies CASSYADSTQYF.

This clonotype was seen repeatedly, ten times or more. The chain recombines TRBV12-3 or TRBV12-4 with TRBJ1-3, with D tentatively TRBD1 (6 bases). The CDR3 is 18 amino acids. Trimming removed 4 bases at V and 0 bases at J, with 19 bases between. The CDR3 sequence: CASSSTTGLDHSGNTIYF. For the CDR3, the DNA is TGTGCCAGCAGTTCAACGACAGGCCTGGATCACTCTGGAAACACCATATATTTT.

The gene calls are TRBV6-6 and TRBJ1-2, with D unresolved. The CDR3 is 14 amino acids. Germline CDR1 reads MNHNY; CDR2 reads SVGAGI (reference sequence). V lost 7 bases and J 8 bases, leaving 20 bases between the germline ends. The CDR3 region is CASTPTSTREGYTF. CDR3 nucleotide sequence: TGTGCCAGCACCCCTACATCCACCCGGGAGGGCTACACCTTC.

With respect to this clonotype: Mismatch with germline at one junction end may stem from a read error. This chain joins TRBV19 and TRBJ2-1, with D perhaps TRBD1 (7 bases). Germline CDR1 is LNHDA and CDR2 is SQIVND (reference sequence). CDR3 length: 12 residues. The CDR3 protein is CANSPQGGEQFF. DNA for the CDR3: TGTGCCAATAGTCCCCAGGGGGGAGAGCAGTTCTTC.

This clonotype was counted many times. The chain carries TRBV11-2 and TRBJ1-1; 8 nucleotides line up with TRBD1. There are 15 residues in the CDR3. Trimming removed 5 bases from V and 3 bases from J; junction bases left unmatched: 8. Germline-derived CDR1 and CDR2 are SGHAT and FQNNGV. This CDR3 is CASSEDRVGDTEAFF. The CDR3, as DNA: TGTGCCAGCAGCGAGGACAGGGTTGGGGACACTGAAGCTTTCTTT.

The V gene is TRBV7-8, the J gene TRBJ2-3, with D perhaps being TRBD1 or TRBD2 (5 bases each). The CDR3 extends over 15 amino acids. Deletions cut 2 bases from V and 3 bases from J, with 12 bases between. CDR1 is SGHVS, CDR2 FQNEAQ, per germline. CDR3 bases: TGTGCCAGCAGCTTATCTTCATGGGGGACAGATACGCAGTATTTT. This codes for CASSLSSWGTDTQYF.

The J gene is TRBJ2-5, the V gene TRBV24-1; 10 nucleotides line up with TRBD1. In germline, CDR1 is KGHDR, CDR2 SFDVKD. J lost 3 bases, V lost 2 bases, and 8 bases had no gene match. The CDR3 runs to 17 residues. The CDR3 loop is CATSDSWTGGKKETQYF. The CDR3 region has the DNA TGTGCCACCAGTGATTCTTGGACAGGGGGAAAGAAAGAGACCCAGTACTTC.

The rearrangement joins TRBV10-3 to TRBJ2-7; D perhaps matches TRBD1 (6 bases). Germline CDR1 is ENHRY and CDR2 is SYGVKD. This CDR3 is 13 amino acids long. V shed 8 bases and J shed 4 bases, with 15 bases lying between them. CDR3 nucleotide sequence: TGTGCCATCGCGGCAGGGGTCATATACGAGCAGTACTTC. Residues: CAIAAGVIYEQYF.

This clonotype was seen ten or more times. The chain recombines TRBV5-6 with TRBJ2-6; D is undetermined. In germline, CDR1 is SGHDT, CDR2 YYEEEE. The CDR3 sequence is 15 residues long. The germline V and J ends were trimmed by 0 bases and 0 bases, with 4 bases remaining between them. The CDR3 reads CASSLGYSGANVLTF. In nucleotides, the CDR3 is TGTGCCAGCAGCTTGGGGTACTCTGGGGCCAACGTCCTGACTTTC.

This clonotype was observed many times. The chain recombines TRBV20-1 with TRBJ2-1; TRBD1 might be the D (5 bases). Germline CDR1 is DFQATT and CDR2 is SNEGSKA (reference sequence). Trimming cost V 6 bases and J 0 bases, with 15 bases left between them. The CDR3 has 15 residues. The CDR3 loop reads CSAKWGGLSYNEQFF. CDR3 sequence (DNA): TGCAGTGCCAAGTGGGGCGGTCTCTCCTACAATGAGCAGTTCTTC.

In its sample, this clonotype was seen a few times. The V and J genes are TRBV4-2 and TRBJ2-7, with TRBD2 identical over 9 bases. This CDR3 has 15 amino acids. The V gene end was trimmed by 1 base and the J gene end by 3 bases; junction bases not matched to a gene: 4. Germline V gene lookup returns CDR1 LGHNA and CDR2 YNFKEQ. The CDR3 reads CASSQGLAADYEQYF. In DNA, the CDR3 is TGTGCCAGCAGCCAAGGACTAGCGGCTGACTACGAGCAGTACTTC.

This clonotype was observed at least ten times. In DNA form, the CDR3 reads TGTGCCAGCAGTTTTGAACCGGACAGGGTTAATGAAAAACTGTTTTTT. It encodes CASSFEPDRVNEKLFF. V and J are TRBV28 and TRBJ1-4; 8 bases match TRBD1. Germline V gene lookup returns CDR1 MDHEN and CDR2 SYDVKM. V lost 3 bases, J lost 4 bases, and 7 bases stayed unmatched. The CDR3 is 16 residues long.

Many counts were recorded for this clonotype. The CDR3 sequence: CSVDRAETQYF. CDR3 sequence (DNA): TGCAGCGTTGACAGGGCGGAGACCCAGTACTTC. The chain has TRBV29-1 and TRBJ2-5; D might be TRBD1 (5 bases). V lost 3 bases, J lost 5 bases, and 7 bases lay in between. The CDR3 totals 11 residues. Germline CDR1 and CDR2: SQVTM and ANQGSEA.

This clonotype was counted between two and nine times. The J gene is TRBJ1-5, the V gene TRBV28; D is unclear. The CDR3 loop spans 14 amino acids. The germline V gene has CDR1 MDHEN and CDR2 SYDVKM. V lost 5 bases to trimming and J lost 5 bases, with 13 bases between them. CDR3 sequence reads: CASSRSRSYQPQHF. CDR3 bases: TGTGCCAGCAGTCGATCTCGGTCCTATCAGCCCCAGCATTTT.

This chain joins TRBV6-1 and TRBJ2-2; TRBD2 is a possible D gene (6 bases). The CDR3 has 15 residues. Germline V CDR1 and CDR2: MNHNS, SASEGT. Trimming shortened V by 1 base and J by 3 bases, and 9 bases separated the two germline ends. CDR3: CASSEEGGYTGELFF. In nucleotides, the CDR3 is TGTGCCAGCAGTGAAGAAGGAGGGTACACCGGGGAGCTGTTTTTT.